Below, 8 T cell receptor beta chains from the same sample are listed, as sequenced in a study of neoadjuvant anti-PD-1 for oral cavity cancer. Profiling relied on immunoSEQ multiplex PCR, and the TCRdb table lists in-frame clones only, not all of them. The sample carries approximately 15,000 clones, less than 75% recorded once. Documented time point: after neoadjuvant nivolumab, at surgical resection. Sequencing used PBMCs, obtained after nivolumab (anti-PD-1) treatment. The receptors derive from a person between 40 and 80 years old with oral cavity squamous cell carcinoma.

This clone was observed a handful of times. The chain recombines TRBV7-2 with TRBJ2-7; 7 bases fit TRBD2. The CDR3 runs to 14 residues. CDR1 and CDR2 (germline): SGHTA, FQGNSA. With V trimmed by 5 bases and J by 4 bases, 8 bases remained unmatched. CDR3 in DNA: TGTGCCAGCAGCGCACCCCCCGGGGGGTACGAGCAGTACTTC. Translating it yields CASSAPPGGYEQYF.

V is TRBV18 and J is TRBJ2-7; possible D gene TRBD1, 5 bases. This CDR3 spans 14 amino acids. The V gene's germline CDR1 is KGHSH and CDR2 LQKENI. V lost 0 bases, J lost 3 bases, and 9 bases lay in between. The CDR3 DNA reads TGTGCCAGCTCACCACCGTTCGACAGCTACGAGCAGTACTTC. Its protein product is CASSPPFDSYEQYF.

The chain has TRBV28 and TRBJ2-7; TRBD1 might be the D (6 bases). Germline V gives CDR1 MDHEN, CDR2 SYDVKM. The CDR3 sequence is 13 residues long. The V end was cut by 6 bases, the J end by 5 bases, with 14 bases between. Written as DNA, the CDR3 is TGTGCCAGCAGCCAGTACAGGGTCCACGAGCAGTACTTC. Translation: CASSQYRVHEQYF.

This clone appeared once. DNA of the CDR3: TGCGCCAGCAGCTTAAGGACAGGGCGCGGCCCCCGCTCTGGAAACACCATATATTTT. This translates into CASSLRTGRGPRSGNTIYF. This chain joins TRBV5-1 and TRBJ1-3; 8 bases match TRBD1. Germline values: CDR1 SGHRS, CDR2 YFSETQ. The CDR3 runs 19 residues. The trim removed 2 bases at V and 0 bases at J, leaving 13 bases unmatched.

CDR3 sequence (DNA): TGTGCCTGGAGTGCGGGGCTAAGGGGCTATGGCTACACCTTC. This encodes CAWSAGLRGYGYTF. V gene TRBV30 combines with J gene TRBJ1-2; a weak D match, TRBD1 (5 bases). This CDR3 is built from 14 residues. The V and J ends lost 1 base and 4 bases respectively, with 13 bases between them. CDR1 GTSNPN and CDR2 SVGIG come from the germline V gene (reference sequence).

In its sample, this clone was seen a few times. The J gene is TRBJ1-2, the V gene TRBV2, with 10 bases matching TRBD1. The ends lost 1 base at V and 8 bases at J; junction bases unmatched: 7. CDR3 length: 15 residues. Germline-derived CDR1 and CDR2 are SNHLY and FYNNEI. As DNA, the CDR3 is TGTGCCAGCAGTGAAGGGGGACAGGGGAGTTTAGGCTACACCTTC. It is translated as CASSEGGQGSLGYTF.

This clone has more than one count but fewer than ten. V gene TRBV7-9 combines with J gene TRBJ1-1; D uncertain. CDR1 and CDR2 from the germline V gene are SEHNR and FQNEAQ (reference sequence). The germline V and J ends were trimmed by 3 bases and 1 base, with 12 bases remaining between them. This CDR3 spans 15 amino acids. The CDR3 nucleotides are TGTGCCAGCAGCTTCTCAGCCGCAAAGAACACTGAAGCTTTCTTT. Its protein is CASSFSAAKNTEAFF.

This clone was picked up a small number of times. The chain links TRBV14 to TRBJ1-1; D remains unclear. Trimming removed 0 bases at V and 11 bases at J, with 16 bases between. The V gene's germline CDR1 is SGHDN and CDR2 FVKESK. This CDR3 has 14 amino acids. The CDR3 sequence is CASSQDLAYMSAFF. In DNA, the CDR3 is TGTGCCAGCAGCCAAGATCTGGCCTACATGTCGGCTTTCTTT. The full variable domain, with the rest looked up from reference TRBV14 and TRBJ1-1, is EAGVTQFPSHSVIEKGQTVTLRCDPISGHDNLYWYRRVMGKEIKFLLHFVKESKQDESGMPNNRFLAERTGGTYSTLKVQPAELEDSGVYFCASSQDLAYMSAFFGQGTRLTVV.